This T cell receptor (beta chain) was retrieved from a study of blood T cell repertoires in COVID-19. At the level of the study: COVID-19 samples, acute and convalescent, were from the United States, Italy and Spain. T cells, B-cell-depleted T cells, or PBMCs provided the cDNA or gDNA that served as material.

The V gene's germline CDR1 is SEHNR and CDR2 FQNEAQ (reference sequence). The CDR3 is 12 amino acids. The V gene lost 1 base and the J gene lost 4 bases, with 4 bases spanning the gap. Per the original data handling: Amplifying reference gene primers gave estimates of nucleated cell counts. Profiling relied on immunoSEQ multiplex PCR, and the TCRdb table lists in-frame clones only, not all of them. V, J and clone size are taken as reported in that table, and D and trimming were inferred from the DNA itself. The sample includes around 190,000 clones, 80% to 90% of them seen just once. The chain carries TRBV7-9 and TRBJ1-2; the D is unclear. The sequencing input was peripheral blood. The TCR originated in a human donor in a cohort sampled during active COVID-19. CDR3 amino acids: CASSLGSYGYTF. The CDR3 DNA is TGTGCCAGCAGCTTAGGCAGCTATGGCTACACCTTC. Full variable domain (rest looked up from reference TRBV7-9 and TRBJ1-2): DTGVSQNPRHKITKRGQNVTFRCDPISEHNRLYWYRQTLGQGPEFLTYFQNEAQLEKSRLLSDRFSAERPKGSFSTLEIQRTEQGDSAMYLCASSLGSYGYTFGSGTRLTVV.